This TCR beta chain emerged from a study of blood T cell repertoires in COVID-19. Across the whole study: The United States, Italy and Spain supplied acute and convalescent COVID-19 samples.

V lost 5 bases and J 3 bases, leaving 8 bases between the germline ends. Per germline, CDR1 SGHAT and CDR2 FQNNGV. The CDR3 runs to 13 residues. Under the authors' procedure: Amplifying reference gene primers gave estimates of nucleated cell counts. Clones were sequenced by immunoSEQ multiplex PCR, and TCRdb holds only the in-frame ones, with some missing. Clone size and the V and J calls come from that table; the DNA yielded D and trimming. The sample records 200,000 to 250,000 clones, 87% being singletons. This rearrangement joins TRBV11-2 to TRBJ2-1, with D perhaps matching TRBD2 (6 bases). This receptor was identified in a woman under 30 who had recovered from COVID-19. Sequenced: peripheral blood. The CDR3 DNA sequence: TGTGCCAGCAGCCCGGACTACTACAATGAGCAGTTCTTC. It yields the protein CASSPDYYNEQFF.